The sample holds a few counts of the clone carrying this T cell receptor (beta chain). As yet, its antigen is unknown. Repertoires were generated with immunoSEQ multiplex PCR, while TCRdb's copy carries only in-frame clones and drops some. This sample has around 130,000 clones; 70% to 90% occur once, and the top ten carry about 3%. This entry comes from a study of T cell responses to AZD1222 COVID-19 vaccine. Study-wide points: Among spike-specific TCRs, nearly half reportedly target unmutated variant regions.

The CDR3 totals 14 residues. V gave up 3 bases and J gave up 6 bases; unmatched junction bases: 8. Looked up from germline, CDR1 is SGHKS and CDR2 is YYEKEE (reference sequence). This chain joins TRBV5-5 and TRBJ2-7; 8 bases fit TRBD2. The receptor was isolated from an adult who received the AZD1222 COVID-19 vaccine. The starting material was peripheral blood, obtained 28 days after the second AZD1222 dose. CDR3 in amino acids: CASSSGGVVFEQYF. Here the CDR3 DNA reads TGTGCCAGCAGCTCCGGGGGGGTCGTGTTCGAGCAGTACTTC. The full variable domain, completed using reference TRBV5-5 and TRBJ2-7, is DAGVTQSPTHLIKTRGQQVTLRCSPISGHKSVSWYQQVLGQGPQFIFQYYEKEERGRGNFPDRFSARQFPNYSSELNVNALLLGDSALYLCASSSGGVVFEQYFGPGTRLTVT.